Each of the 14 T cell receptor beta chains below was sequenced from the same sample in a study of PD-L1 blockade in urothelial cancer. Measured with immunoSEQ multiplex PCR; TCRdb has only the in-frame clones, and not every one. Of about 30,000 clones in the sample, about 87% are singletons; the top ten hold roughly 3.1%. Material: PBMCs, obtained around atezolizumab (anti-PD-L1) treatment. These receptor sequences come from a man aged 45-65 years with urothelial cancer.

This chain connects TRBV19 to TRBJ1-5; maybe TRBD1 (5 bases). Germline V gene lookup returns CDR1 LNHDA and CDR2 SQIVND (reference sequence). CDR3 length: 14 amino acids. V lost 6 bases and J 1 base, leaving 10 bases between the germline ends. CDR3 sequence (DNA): TGTGCCAGTAGACCAGGGAGGAGCAATCAGCCCCAGCATTTT. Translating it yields CASRPGRSNQPQHF.

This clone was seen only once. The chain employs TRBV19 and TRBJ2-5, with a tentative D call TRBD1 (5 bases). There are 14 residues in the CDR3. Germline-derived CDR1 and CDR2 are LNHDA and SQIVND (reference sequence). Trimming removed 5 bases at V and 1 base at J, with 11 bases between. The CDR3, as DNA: TGTGCCAGTAGTCCCGGAGACAGCCAAGAGACCCAGTACTTC. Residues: CASSPGDSQETQYF. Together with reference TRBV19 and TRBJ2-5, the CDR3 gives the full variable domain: DGGITQSPKYLFRKEGQNVTLSCEQNLNHDAMYWYRQDPGQGLRLIYYSQIVNDFQKGDIAEGYSVSREKKESFPLTVTSAQKNPTAFYLCASSPGDSQETQYFGPGTRLLVL.

The CDR3 DNA follows: TGTGCAAGTCGCCCCGGGACTAGCGAGTCGGTCCACGAGCAGTACTTC. As protein: CASRPGTSESVHEQYF. V gene TRBV12-2 combines with J gene TRBJ2-7; TRBD2 is taken as the D call from the table, unchecked against the DNA. TRBV12-2 is an annotated pseudogene. CDR3 length: 16 residues.

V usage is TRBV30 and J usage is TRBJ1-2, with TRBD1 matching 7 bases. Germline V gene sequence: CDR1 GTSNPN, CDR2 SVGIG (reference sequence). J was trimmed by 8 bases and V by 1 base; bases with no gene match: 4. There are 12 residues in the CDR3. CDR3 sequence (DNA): TGTGCCTGGAGTGCGACAGGGTGGGGCTACACCTTC. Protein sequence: CAWSATGWGYTF.

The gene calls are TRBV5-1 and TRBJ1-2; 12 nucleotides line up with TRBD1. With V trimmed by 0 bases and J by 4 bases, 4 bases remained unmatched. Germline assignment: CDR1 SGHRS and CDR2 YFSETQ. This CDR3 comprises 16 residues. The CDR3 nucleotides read TGCGCCAGCAGCTTGGCGGGACAGGGGGCAACCTATGGCTACACCTTC. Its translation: CASSLAGQGATYGYTF.

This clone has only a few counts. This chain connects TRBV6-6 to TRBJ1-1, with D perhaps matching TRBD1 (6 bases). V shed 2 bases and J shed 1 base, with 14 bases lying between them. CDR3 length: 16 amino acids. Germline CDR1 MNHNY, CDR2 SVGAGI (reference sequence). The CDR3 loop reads CASSYDTGTANTEAFF. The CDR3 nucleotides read TGTGCCAGCAGTTACGATACAGGGACGGCGAACACTGAAGCTTTCTTT.

The chain's CDR3 is CSSQGGIDTQYF. CDR3 bases: TGTAGTTCGCAGGGAGGGATAGATACGCAGTATTTT. The chain has TRBV28 and TRBJ2-3; 7 bases align to TRBD2. Per germline, CDR1 MDHEN and CDR2 SYDVKM. The CDR3 runs 12 residues.

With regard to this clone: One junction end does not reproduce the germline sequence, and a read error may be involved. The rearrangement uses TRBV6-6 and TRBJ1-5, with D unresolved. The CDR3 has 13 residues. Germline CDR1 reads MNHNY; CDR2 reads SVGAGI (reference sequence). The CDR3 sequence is CASSYSLSGSGLF. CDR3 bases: TGTGCCAGCAGTTACTCACTGTCTGGGAGCGGCCTTTTC.

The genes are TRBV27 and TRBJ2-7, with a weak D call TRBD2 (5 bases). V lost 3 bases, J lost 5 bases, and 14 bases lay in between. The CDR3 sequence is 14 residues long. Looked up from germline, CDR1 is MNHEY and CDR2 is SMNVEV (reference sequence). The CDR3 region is CASSFGMGYNEQYF. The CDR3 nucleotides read TGTGCCAGCAGTTTCGGGATGGGCTACAACGAGCAGTACTTC.

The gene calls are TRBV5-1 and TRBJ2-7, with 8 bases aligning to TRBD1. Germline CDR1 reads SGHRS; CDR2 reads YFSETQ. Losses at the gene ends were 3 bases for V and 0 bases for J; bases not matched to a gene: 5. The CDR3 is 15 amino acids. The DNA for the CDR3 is TGCGCCAGCAGCTGGGGGACAGGAAACTCCTACGAGCAGTACTTC. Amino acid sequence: CASSWGTGNSYEQYF. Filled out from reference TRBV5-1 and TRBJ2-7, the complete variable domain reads KAGVTQTPRYLIKTRGQQVTLSCSPISGHRSVSWYQQTPGQGLQFLFEYFSETQRNKGNFPGRFSGRQFSNSRSEMNVSTLELGDSALYLCASSWGTGNSYEQYFGPGTRLTVT.

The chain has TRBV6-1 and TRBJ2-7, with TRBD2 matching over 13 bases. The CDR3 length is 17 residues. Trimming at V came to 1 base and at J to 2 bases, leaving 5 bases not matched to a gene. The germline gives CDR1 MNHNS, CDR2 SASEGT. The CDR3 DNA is TGTGCCAGCAGTGAAGGGACTAGCGGGGGAACACCCTACGAGCAGTACTTC. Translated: CASSEGTSGGTPYEQYF.

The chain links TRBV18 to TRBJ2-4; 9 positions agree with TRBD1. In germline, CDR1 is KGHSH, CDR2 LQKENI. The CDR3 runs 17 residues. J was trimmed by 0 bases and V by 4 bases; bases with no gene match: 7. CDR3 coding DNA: TGTGCCAGCTCACGGAGGGACAGGGATTTAGCCAAAAACATTCAGTACTTC. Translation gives CASSRRDRDLAKNIQYF.

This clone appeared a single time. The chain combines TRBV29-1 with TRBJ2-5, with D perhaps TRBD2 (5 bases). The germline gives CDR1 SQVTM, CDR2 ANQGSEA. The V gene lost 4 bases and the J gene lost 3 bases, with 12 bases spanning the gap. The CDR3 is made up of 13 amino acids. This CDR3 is CSVGASIEETQYF. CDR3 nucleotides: TGCAGCGTTGGCGCTAGCATTGAAGAGACCCAGTACTTC.

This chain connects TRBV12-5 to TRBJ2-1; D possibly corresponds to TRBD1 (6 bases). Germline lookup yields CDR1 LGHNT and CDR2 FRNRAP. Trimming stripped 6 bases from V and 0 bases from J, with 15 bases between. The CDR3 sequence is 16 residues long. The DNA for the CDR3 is TGTGCTAGTGGCAAGGGGGTTACAAGCTCCTACAATGAGCAGTTCTTC. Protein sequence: CASGKGVTSSYNEQFF.